This T cell receptor beta chain was documented in a study of OX40 agonist ivuxolimab in advanced cancers. At the level of the whole study: Ivuxolimab was an agonistic, fully human IgG2 monoclonal antibody directed against OX40 (CD134), a costimulatory receptor. Intravenous ivuxolimab was administered to patients every 2 weeks at six dose levels: 0.01, 0.1, 0.3, 1.5, 3 and 10 mg/kg. Of the approximately 54 patients in dose escalation, 19 had hepatocellular carcinoma, about 15 had melanoma, 9 had renal cell carcinoma and 9 had head and neck cancer. A male proportion of roughly 80% and a mean age of approximately 58 years, ranging from about 23 to 90, were recorded for the dose-escalation cohort. Patients were allowed to have had prior anti-PD-1, anti-PD-L1 or anti-CTLA-4 therapy, and approximately 40% of the dose-escalation patients had been treated with checkpoint inhibitors. Partial responses occurred in three dose-escalation patients, of whom one had hepatocellular carcinoma and two had cutaneous melanoma. The point of sequencing TCRbeta in the periphery was to test whether ivuxolimab changed TCR sequence diversity and drove clonal T-cell expansion. The monotherapy dose-escalation portion (N ≈ 52 patients) of the phase I ivuxolimab trial is reported in the paper.

Beyond this particular receptor, the publication reports: Clonal expansion of both CD4+ and CD8+ blood T cells was observed from baseline to week 6 at doses 0.1 to 3.0 mg/kg. On average, CD8+ T cells showed more expanded clones than CD4+ T cells after ivuxolimab. Low levels of normalized T-cell clonal expansion were also seen in some nonresponding patients. Which antigens the clonally expanded peripheral T cells were specific for was not determined. In the 0.1-3.0 mg/kg groups, partial responders were among the patients with the lowest normalized peripheral clonal expansion, particularly in CD8+ T cells.

Genomic DNA was extracted from sorted cells for sequencing of the TCRbeta CDR3 region. TCRbeta CDR3 regions were sequenced using the immunoSEQ Assay. TCRdb carries this immuneACCESS record with in-frame sequences only. Its versions omit some clonotypes, under half of them owing to an unresolved V gene in the studies checked, with the rest unexplained. The sample table records 55,000 to 60,000 clones; less than 90% of these occur just once. About 0.69% of the sample is held by the ten biggest clonotypes. The trial excluded patients who had a history of autoimmune disease or who were on systemic immunosuppression. Peripheral blood for TCR sequencing was drawn from every dose cohort at baseline, at cycle 4 day 1 and at cycle 7 day 1. The samples were drawn from a first-in-human, open-label, multicenter phase I dose-escalation trial of ivuxolimab. Adults with locally advanced or metastatic head and neck squamous cell, hepatocellular, melanoma or renal cell carcinoma were enrolled in the trial. Before TCR sequencing, CD4+ T cells and CD8+ T cells from peripheral blood were sorted into separate populations.

About this clone: Its antigen is still unknown. No base quality information exists; no much larger clone differs at one position.

The germline V gene (reference sequence) specifies SGHKS as CDR1 and YYEKEE as CDR2. There are 13 amino acids in the CDR3, from cysteine to phenylalanine inclusive. Kept here is only the CDR3 DNA, which spans 39 bases and is read in frame from base 1. This TCR was sampled from an adult with an advanced solid tumor such as melanoma, head and neck, liver or kidney cancer. The sample here was CD4+ or CD8+ T cells sorted from blood, taken in a trial of the OX40 agonist ivuxolimab. The rearranged segments are TRBV5-5 and TRBJ2-5, with an unclear D gene assignment. Judging by the DNA end, TRBJ2-7 fits better; the J call may be wrong. The DNA sequence follows: TGTGCCAGCAGCTGGCAGGAATCCTACGAGCAGTACTTC. The encoded protein is CASSWQESYEQYF.